Only a few counts were recorded for the clone carrying this T cell receptor (beta chain). Its antigen is currently unknown. This sample was included in a study of radiation and T cells in renal cell carcinoma. Overall study findings and caveats: Top tumor clonotypes rose in blood 2 weeks post-radiation, then contracted.

CDR1 and CDR2 from the germline V gene are LNHDA and SQIVND (reference sequence). This CDR3 contains 15 residues. The V gene end was trimmed by 10 bases and the J gene end by 2 bases; junction bases not matched to a gene: 11. Time point meaning: blood 4 weeks post-SBRT, at nephrectomy. Treatment specified: 15 Gy SBRT to primary tumor, nephrectomy 4 weeks later. TCRdb's copy holds only in-frame clones and misses some; the assay was immunoSEQ multiplex PCR. The data contain 150,000 to 200,000 clones, about 87% of them singletons. This chain links TRBV19 with TRBJ1-2; 9 bases agree with TRBD1. This TCR was sampled from a woman aged 50 to 65 with renal cell carcinoma. This specimen consisted of blood, obtained from a patient whose treatment included radiotherapy and nephrectomy. The DNA for the CDR3 is TGTGCCACCAGGGACAGGGTCCAAACCAACTATGGCTACACCTTC. It encodes CATRDRVQTNYGYTF.